This passage covers 27 T cell receptor beta chains from one sample sequenced in a study of OX40 agonist ivuxolimab in advanced cancers. TCRdb's table, derived via immunoSEQ multiplex PCR, lists solely in-frame clones and lacks some. Of roughly 100,000 clones in the sample, about 90% were seen once. This material consisted of CD4+ or CD8+ T cells sorted from blood, taken in a trial of the OX40 agonist ivuxolimab. The receptors here all came from an adult with an advanced solid tumor such as melanoma, head and neck, liver or kidney cancer.

The chain has TRBV5-1 and TRBJ1-1; TRBD1 is a possible D gene (6 bases). Germline V gives CDR1 SGHRS, CDR2 YFSETQ. Trimming left V 4 bases short and J 1 base short, with 11 bases between. CDR3 size: 14 residues. In DNA form, the CDR3 reads TGCGCCAGCAGCAGGGGGGACGCGAACACTGAAGCTTTCTTT. Residues: CASSRGDANTEAFF.

The chain employs TRBV11-2 and TRBJ2-5; tentatively, D is TRBD2 (5 bases). The length of the CDR3 is 13 residues. The germline gives CDR1 SGHAT, CDR2 FQNNGV. V was clipped by 1 base and J by 2 bases, with 5 bases between them. The CDR3 loop reads CASSLGTQETQYF. The CDR3 DNA reads as TGTGCCAGCAGCTTAGGGACTCAAGAGACCCAGTACTTC.

The chain links TRBV30 to TRBJ1-2; 8 bases match TRBD1. This CDR3 comprises 12 residues. V was clipped by 8 bases and J by 6 bases; unmatched bases: 8. From germline, CDR1 is GTSNPN and CDR2 SVGIG (reference sequence). The CDR3 nucleotides are TGTGCCCTAGGACAGGGAGTGCATGGCTACACCTTC. Amino acids: CALGQGVHGYTF.

The V and J genes are TRBV9 and TRBJ1-1; D unresolved. Trimming left V 1 base short and J 0 bases short, with 10 bases between. CDR1 and CDR2 (germline): SGDLS, YYNGEE. This CDR3 comprises 15 residues. The CDR3 here is CASSVIQSLNTEAFF. CDR3 DNA sequence: TGTGCCAGCAGCGTAATTCAGAGTCTGAACACTGAAGCTTTCTTT.

For the CDR3, the DNA is TGTGCCAGCAGCCCCCGTAACAATGAGCAGTTCTTC. It codes for CASSPRNNEQFF. This chain connects TRBV7-9 to TRBJ2-1; the D is unclear. CDR3 length equals 12 residues. Germline lookup yields CDR1 SEHNR and CDR2 FQNEAQ (reference sequence). Trimming took 5 bases from V and 5 from J, leaving 7 bases between them.

V and J are TRBV18 and TRBJ2-2; D gene unclear. V was trimmed by 1 base and J by 6 bases, leaving 6 bases between them. The CDR3 covers 13 residues. In germline, CDR1 is KGHSH, CDR2 LQKENI. CDR3 in DNA: TGTGCCAGCTCACCACGGTCGGCCGGGGAGCTGTTTTTT. This codes for CASSPRSAGELFF. Supplemented by reference TRBV18 and TRBJ2-2, the full variable domain reads NAGVMQNPRHLVRRRGQEARLRCSPMKGHSHVYWYRQLPEEGLKFMVYLQKENIIDESGMPKERFSAEFPKEGPSILRIQQVVRGDSAAYFCASSPRSAGELFFGEGSRLTVL.

J is TRBJ1-2 and V is TRBV5-4; TRBD1 is a possible D gene (6 bases). V was shortened by 4 bases and J by 0 bases, with 13 bases between the two germline ends. CDR3 length equals 15 residues. The germline CDR1 and CDR2 sequences are SGHNT and YYREEE (reference sequence). For the CDR3, the DNA is TGTGCCAGCAGCCCCGGGACAACAACTAACTATGGCTACACCTTC. As protein: CASSPGTTTNYGYTF.

This rearrangement joins TRBV6-1 to TRBJ2-1; TRBD1 might be the D (6 bases). The V gene lost 6 bases and the J gene lost 7 bases, with 16 bases spanning the gap. Germline assignment: CDR1 MNHNS and CDR2 SASEGT. This CDR3 is built from 14 residues. The CDR3 sequence: CASSWGPQGNEQFF. CDR3 sequence (DNA): TGTGCCAGCAGCTGGGGGCCTCAGGGGAATGAGCAGTTCTTC.

The chain carries TRBV7-8 and TRBJ2-1, with TRBD2 as a possible D gene (6 bases). V was pared by 4 bases and J by 4 bases, with 11 bases between. CDR1 is SGHVS and CDR2 is FQNEAQ in the germline V gene. The CDR3 extends over 14 amino acids. In nucleotides, the CDR3 is TGTGCCAGCAGCTCGGGGACTTCTTACAATGAGCAGTTCTTC. It yields the protein CASSSGTSYNEQFF.

This clone was seen once. The rearrangement links TRBV18 to TRBJ2-1; 9 positions agree with TRBD2. Germline-derived CDR1 and CDR2 are KGHSH and LQKENI. This CDR3 spans 16 amino acids. V lost 5 bases, J lost 4 bases, and 9 bases stayed unmatched. The CDR3 coding sequence is TGTGCCAGCTCAGGGGGAGCGGGGGGCCGATACAATGAGCAGTTCTTC. Encoded protein: CASSGGAGGRYNEQFF.

This clone appeared a few times. As DNA, the CDR3 is TGTGCCATCAGCTCGGACAGGGGCACTGGCTACACCTTC. Its protein product is CAISSDRGTGYTF. This sequence joins TRBV10-3 and TRBJ1-2, with 9 positions matching TRBD1. J gave up 7 bases and V 6 bases, and 6 bases lay outside the gene matches. The CDR3 consists of 13 residues. CDR1 and CDR2 from the germline V gene are ENHRY and SYGVKD.

The chain carries TRBV18 and TRBJ1-2; D is unresolved. CDR1 is KGHSH and CDR2 is LQKENI in the germline V gene. The CDR3 is 15 amino acids. V was shortened by 1 base and J by 9 bases, with 18 bases between the two germline ends. DNA for the CDR3: TGTGCCAGCTCACCACGCTCCCCAGCCTGGCAGAGCTACACCTTC. As protein: CASSPRSPAWQSYTF.

This chain links TRBV9 with TRBJ2-1; no reliable D call. The CDR3 consists of 15 residues. Trimming stripped 0 bases from V and 4 bases from J, with 11 bases between. Looked up from germline, CDR1 is SGDLS and CDR2 is YYNGEE. DNA of the CDR3: TGTGCCAGCAGCGTAGAAGATCAACCTTACAATGAGCAGTTCTTC. Translation: CASSVEDQPYNEQFF.

The chain joins TRBV9 to TRBJ2-7; TRBD2 agrees at 7 bases. The trim removed 0 bases at V and 3 bases at J, leaving 6 bases unmatched. The CDR3 is 15 residues long. The germline V gene has CDR1 SGDLS and CDR2 YYNGEE. The CDR3 spells CASSVEASGYYEQYF. For the CDR3, the DNA is TGTGCCAGCAGCGTAGAGGCTAGCGGTTACTACGAGCAGTACTTC.

This rearrangement joins TRBV5-1 to TRBJ2-7, with D unresolved. Germline CDR1 and CDR2: SGHRS and YFSETQ. The CDR3 length is 14 residues. Between the trimmed V and J ends, which lost 1 base and 0 bases, there was a span of 8 bases. The CDR3 DNA is TGCGCCAGCAGCTTGAGTGGCAGCTCCTACGAGCAGTACTTC. As protein: CASSLSGSSYEQYF.

The chain has TRBV5-1 and TRBJ1-1, with 8 bases lining up with TRBD1. The germline CDR1 and CDR2 sequences are SGHRS and YFSETQ. The length of the CDR3 is 14 residues. V lost 4 bases, J lost 6 bases, and 8 bases stayed unmatched. The CDR3 loop reads CASSTGQVGAEAFF. As DNA, the CDR3 is TGCGCCAGCAGCACGGGACAGGTGGGGGCTGAAGCTTTCTTT. The whole variable domain, remainder taken from reference TRBV5-1 and TRBJ1-1, is KAGVTQTPRYLIKTRGQQVTLSCSPISGHRSVSWYQQTPGQGLQFLFEYFSETQRNKGNFPGRFSGRQFSNSRSEMNVSTLELGDSALYLCASSTGQVGAEAFFGQGTRLTVV.

V and J are TRBV28 and TRBJ2-5; TRBD1 matches at 9 bases. CDR1 MDHEN and CDR2 SYDVKM come from the germline V gene. V dropped 1 base and J dropped 3; count of bases not matched to a gene: 6. This CDR3 comprises 16 residues. CDR3 DNA sequence: TGTGCCAGCAGTTTATTTCGGACAGGGGCAAAAGAGACCCAGTACTTC. Its protein is CASSLFRTGAKETQYF.

V and J are TRBV19 and TRBJ1-2, with D unresolved. The CDR3 is 13 residues long. The germline V gene encodes CDR1 LNHDA and CDR2 SQIVND (reference sequence). Trimming removed 2 bases at V and 2 bases at J, with 6 bases between. CDR3 in amino acids: CASSITENYGYTF. The CDR3 nucleotides read TGTGCCAGTAGTATAACTGAGAACTATGGCTACACCTTC.

V usage is TRBV5-1 and J usage is TRBJ2-5; D not certain. Germline CDR1 and CDR2: SGHRS and YFSETQ. This CDR3 has 11 residues. The ends were cut back, 0 bases at V and 4 bases at J, with 1 base in the middle. The CDR3 nucleotides read TGCGCCAGCAGCTTGGTAGAGACCCAGTACTTC. Translated, it gives CASSLVETQYF.

The genes are TRBV5-1 and TRBJ1-1; D gene unclear. Germline-derived CDR1 and CDR2 are SGHRS and YFSETQ. This CDR3 is built from 15 residues. Trimming stripped 2 bases from V and 1 base from J, with 12 bases between. The CDR3: CASSFGGSGNTEAFF. CDR3 nucleotide sequence: TGCGCCAGCAGCTTCGGAGGTAGTGGGAACACTGAAGCTTTCTTT.

J is TRBJ1-6 and V is TRBV10-3; D is perhaps TRBD1 (5 bases). Germline CDR1 ENHRY, CDR2 SYGVKD. CDR3 length: 14 amino acids. The V end lost 2 bases, the J end lost 10 bases, and 12 bases lay between the germline ends. CDR3: CAISEGGLRSPLHF. The CDR3, as DNA: TGTGCCATCAGTGAGGGGGGATTGAGGTCACCCCTCCACTTT.

V gene TRBV7-8 combines with J gene TRBJ2-1, with 9 bases lining up with TRBD2. Trimming removed 1 base from V and 4 bases from J; junction bases left unmatched: 5. This CDR3 spans 16 amino acids. Germline V gene lookup returns CDR1 SGHVS and CDR2 FQNEAQ. CDR3 sequence reads: CASSLGAGGPYNEQFF. CDR3 nucleotide sequence: TGTGCCAGCAGCTTAGGGGCGGGAGGGCCTTACAATGAGCAGTTCTTC.

This clone was seen once. The rearrangement uses TRBV10-3 and TRBJ1-2, with TRBD1 as a possible D gene (5 bases). V was trimmed by 4 bases and J by 8 bases, leaving 17 bases between them. CDR1 ENHRY and CDR2 SYGVKD come from the germline V gene. The length of the CDR3 is 14 residues. The CDR3 spells CAISVIPDRSGYTF. CDR3 coding DNA: TGTGCCATCAGTGTTATACCAGACAGATCCGGCTACACCTTC.

This chain links TRBV2 with TRBJ1-1; no definite D call. The germline V and J ends were trimmed by 7 bases and 1 base, with 10 bases remaining between them. CDR3 length equals 13 residues. Germline CDR1 SNHLY, CDR2 FYNNEI. Written as DNA, the CDR3 is TGTGCCAGCACCCTCGCCAGGAACACTGAAGCTTTCTTT. Its protein product is CASTLARNTEAFF. The whole variable domain, remainder taken from reference TRBV2 and TRBJ1-1, is EPEVTQTPSHQVTQMGQEVILRCVPISNHLYFYWYRQILGQKVEFLVSFYNNEISEKSEIFDDQFSVERPDGSNFTLKIRSTKLEDSAMYFCASTLARNTEAFFGQGTRLTVV.

The CDR3 here is CASSITGTGISTDTQYF. In nucleotides, the CDR3 is TGTGCCAGTAGTATAACCGGGACAGGTATTAGCACAGATACGCAGTATTTT. The rearrangement joins TRBV19 to TRBJ2-3; TRBD1 agrees at 8 bases. Trimming took 2 bases from V and 0 from J; bases not matched to a gene: 7. This CDR3 contains 17 residues. The germline gives CDR1 LNHDA, CDR2 SQIVND (reference sequence).

This chain joins TRBV9 and TRBJ2-3; 16 positions agree with TRBD2. The trim removed 4 bases at V and 5 bases at J, leaving 10 bases unmatched. Germline CDR1 reads SGDLS; CDR2 reads YYNGEE. The CDR3 is 18 amino acids. Here the CDR3 DNA reads TGTGCCAGCAGCTCTAAGGGACTAGCGGGGGGGATGAGAGATACGCAGTATTTT. This codes for CASSSKGLAGGMRDTQYF.

V usage is TRBV5-4 and J usage is TRBJ1-2, with D unclear. This CDR3 spans 13 amino acids. Trimming removed 0 bases at V and 2 bases at J, with 5 bases between. CDR1 SGHNT and CDR2 YYREEE come from the germline V gene (reference sequence). The DNA of the CDR3 is TGTGCCAGCAGCTTGGTCGCGAACTATGGCTACACCTTC. Amino acid sequence: CASSLVANYGYTF.